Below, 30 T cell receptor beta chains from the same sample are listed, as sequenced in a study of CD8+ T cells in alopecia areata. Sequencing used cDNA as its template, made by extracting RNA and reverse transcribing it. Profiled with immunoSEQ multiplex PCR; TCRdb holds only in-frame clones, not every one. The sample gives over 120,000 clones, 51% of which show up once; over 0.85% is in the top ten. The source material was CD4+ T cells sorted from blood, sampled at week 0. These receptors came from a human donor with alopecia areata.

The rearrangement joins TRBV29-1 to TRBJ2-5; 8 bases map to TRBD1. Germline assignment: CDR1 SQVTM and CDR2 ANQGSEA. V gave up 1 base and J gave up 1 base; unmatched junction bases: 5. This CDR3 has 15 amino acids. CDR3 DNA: TGCAGCGTTGAAGTGTTGGGACAGGTCCAAGAGACCCAGTACTTC. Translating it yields CSVEVLGQVQETQYF.

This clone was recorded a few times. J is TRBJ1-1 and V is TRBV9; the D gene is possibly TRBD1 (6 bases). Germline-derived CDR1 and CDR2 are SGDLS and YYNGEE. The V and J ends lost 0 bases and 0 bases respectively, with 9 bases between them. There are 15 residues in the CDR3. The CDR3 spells CASSVGQGLNTEAFF. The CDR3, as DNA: TGTGCCAGCAGCGTAGGGCAGGGGTTGAACACTGAAGCTTTCTTT.

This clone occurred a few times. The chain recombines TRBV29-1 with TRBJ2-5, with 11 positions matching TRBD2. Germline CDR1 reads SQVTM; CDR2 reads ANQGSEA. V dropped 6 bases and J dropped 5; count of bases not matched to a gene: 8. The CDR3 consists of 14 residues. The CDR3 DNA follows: TGCAGCGTGTATACTAGCGGGAGAACCGAGACCCAGTACTTC. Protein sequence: CSVYTSGRTETQYF.

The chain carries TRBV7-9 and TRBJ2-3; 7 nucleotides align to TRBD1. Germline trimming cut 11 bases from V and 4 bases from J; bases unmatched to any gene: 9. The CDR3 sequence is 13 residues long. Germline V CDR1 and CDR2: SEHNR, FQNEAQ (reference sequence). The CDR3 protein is CADDRDGADTQYF. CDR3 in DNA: TGTGCCGACGACAGGGACGGTGCAGATACGCAGTATTTT.

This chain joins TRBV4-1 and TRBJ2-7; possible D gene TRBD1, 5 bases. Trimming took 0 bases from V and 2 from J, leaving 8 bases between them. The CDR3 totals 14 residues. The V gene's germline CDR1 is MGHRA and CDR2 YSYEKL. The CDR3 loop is CASSQDLTAYEQYF. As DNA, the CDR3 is TGCGCCAGCAGCCAAGATTTGACAGCCTACGAGCAGTACTTC.

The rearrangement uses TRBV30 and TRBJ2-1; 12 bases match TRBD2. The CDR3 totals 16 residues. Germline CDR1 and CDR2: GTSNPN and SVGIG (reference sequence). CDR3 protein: CARTSGMGAYINEQFF. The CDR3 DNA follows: TGTGCTAGGACTAGCGGGATGGGGGCCTACATCAATGAGCAGTTCTTC.

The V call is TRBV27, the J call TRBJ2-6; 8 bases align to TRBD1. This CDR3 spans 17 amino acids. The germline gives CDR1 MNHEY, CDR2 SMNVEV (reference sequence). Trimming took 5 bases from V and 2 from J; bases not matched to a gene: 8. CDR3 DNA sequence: TGTGCCAGCAGTACACAGGAACAGGGGGCTGGGGCCAACGTCCTGACTTTC. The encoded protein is CASSTQEQGAGANVLTF.

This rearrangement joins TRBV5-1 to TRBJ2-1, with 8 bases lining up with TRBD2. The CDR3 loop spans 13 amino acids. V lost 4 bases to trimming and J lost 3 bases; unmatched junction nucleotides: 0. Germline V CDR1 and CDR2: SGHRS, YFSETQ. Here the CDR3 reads CASSREGYNEQFF. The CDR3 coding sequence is TGCGCCAGCAGCCGGGAGGGCTACAATGAGCAGTTCTTC.

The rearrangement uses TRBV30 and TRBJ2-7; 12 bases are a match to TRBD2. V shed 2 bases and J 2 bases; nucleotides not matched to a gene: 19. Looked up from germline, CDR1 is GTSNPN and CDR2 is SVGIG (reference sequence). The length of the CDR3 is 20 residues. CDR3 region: CAWSFSPGTSGLRGAYEQYF. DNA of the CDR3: TGTGCCTGGAGTTTCTCCCCTGGGACTAGCGGGCTGAGAGGGGCCTACGAGCAGTACTTC. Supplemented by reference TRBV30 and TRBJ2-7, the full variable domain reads SQTIHQWPATLVQPVGSPLSLECTVEGTSNPNLYWYRQAAGRGLQLLFYSVGIGQISSEVPQNLSASRPQDRQFILSSKKLLLSDSGFYLCAWSFSPGTSGLRGAYEQYFGPGTRLTVT.

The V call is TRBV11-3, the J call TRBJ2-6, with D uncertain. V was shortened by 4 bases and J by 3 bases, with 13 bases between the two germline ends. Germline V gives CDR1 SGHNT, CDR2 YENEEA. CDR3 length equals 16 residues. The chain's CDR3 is CASSSSTMGGANVLTF. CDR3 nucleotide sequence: TGTGCCAGCAGCTCATCTACCATGGGTGGGGCCAACGTCCTGACTTTC.

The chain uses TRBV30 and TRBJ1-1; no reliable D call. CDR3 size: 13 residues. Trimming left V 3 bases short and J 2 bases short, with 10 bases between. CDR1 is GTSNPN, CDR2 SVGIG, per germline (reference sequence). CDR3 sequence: CAWSQHENTEAFF. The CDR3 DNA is TGTGCCTGGAGCCAACATGAAAACACTGAAGCTTTCTTT.

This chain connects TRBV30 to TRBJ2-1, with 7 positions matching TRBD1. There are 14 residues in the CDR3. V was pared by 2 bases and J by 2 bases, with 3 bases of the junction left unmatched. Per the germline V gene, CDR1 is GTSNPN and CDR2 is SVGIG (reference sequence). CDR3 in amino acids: CAWSTGVPYNEQFF. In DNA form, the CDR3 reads TGTGCCTGGAGTACAGGGGTCCCCTACAATGAGCAGTTCTTC.

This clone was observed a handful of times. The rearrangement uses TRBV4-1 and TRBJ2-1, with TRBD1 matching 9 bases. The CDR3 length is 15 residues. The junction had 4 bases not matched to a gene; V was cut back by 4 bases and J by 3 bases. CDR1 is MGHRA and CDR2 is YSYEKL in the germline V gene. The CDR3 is CASSRRTGDYNEQFF. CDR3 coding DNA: TGCGCCAGCAGCCGCCGGACAGGGGACTACAATGAGCAGTTCTTC.

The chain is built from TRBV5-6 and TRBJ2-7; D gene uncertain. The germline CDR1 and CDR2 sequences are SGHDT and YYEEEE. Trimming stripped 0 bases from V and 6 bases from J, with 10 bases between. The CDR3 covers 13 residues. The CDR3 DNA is TGTGCCAGCAGCTTGGGGGTGAGAGCCGAGCAGTACTTC. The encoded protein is CASSLGVRAEQYF.

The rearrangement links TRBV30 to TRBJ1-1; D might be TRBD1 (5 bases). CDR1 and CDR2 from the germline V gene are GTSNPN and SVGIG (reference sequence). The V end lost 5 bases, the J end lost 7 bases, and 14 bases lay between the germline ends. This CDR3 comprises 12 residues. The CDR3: CAWGRQFGEAFF. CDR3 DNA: TGTGCCTGGGGGAGACAGTTTGGTGAAGCTTTCTTT.

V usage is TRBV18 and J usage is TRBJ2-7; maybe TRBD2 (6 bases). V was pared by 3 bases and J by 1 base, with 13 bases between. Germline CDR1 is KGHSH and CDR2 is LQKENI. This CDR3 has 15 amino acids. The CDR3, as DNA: TGTGCCAGCTCACCGGAGGGGATCGAGTCCTACGAGCAGTACTTC. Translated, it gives CASSPEGIESYEQYF.

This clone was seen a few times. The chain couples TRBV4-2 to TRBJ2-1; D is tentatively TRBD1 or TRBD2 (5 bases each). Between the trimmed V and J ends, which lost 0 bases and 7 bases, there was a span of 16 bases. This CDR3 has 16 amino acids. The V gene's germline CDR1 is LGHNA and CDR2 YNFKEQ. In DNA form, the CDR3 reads TGTGCCAGCAGCCAAGATCCCGCCGGGGCCAGGAATGAGCAGTTCTTC. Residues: CASSQDPAGARNEQFF.

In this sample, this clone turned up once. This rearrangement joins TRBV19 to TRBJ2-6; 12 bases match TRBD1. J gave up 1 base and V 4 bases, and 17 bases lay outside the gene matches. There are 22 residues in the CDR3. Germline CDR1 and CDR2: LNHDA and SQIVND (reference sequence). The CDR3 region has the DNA TGTGCCAGTAGTACCTTTTACGGGACAGGGGGCTTAGCTGGATCTGGGGCCAACGTCCTGACTTTC. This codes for CASSTFYGTGGLAGSGANVLTF.

In DNA form, the CDR3 reads TGCGCCAGCAGCCCCGGGACAGGTCTGACCGGGGAGCTGTTTTTT. It encodes CASSPGTGLTGELFF. The genes are TRBV5-1 and TRBJ2-2; TRBD1 aligns across 8 bases. The CDR3 runs 15 residues. Unmatched junction bases numbered 7, after V lost 4 bases and J lost 5 bases. Germline CDR1 SGHRS, CDR2 YFSETQ.

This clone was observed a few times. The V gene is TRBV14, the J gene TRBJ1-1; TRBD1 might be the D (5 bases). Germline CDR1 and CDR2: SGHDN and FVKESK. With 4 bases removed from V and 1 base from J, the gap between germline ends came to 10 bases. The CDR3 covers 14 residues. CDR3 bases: TGTGCCAGCAGCCGCCTTAGGGGGAACACTGAAGCTTTCTTT. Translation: CASSRLRGNTEAFF.

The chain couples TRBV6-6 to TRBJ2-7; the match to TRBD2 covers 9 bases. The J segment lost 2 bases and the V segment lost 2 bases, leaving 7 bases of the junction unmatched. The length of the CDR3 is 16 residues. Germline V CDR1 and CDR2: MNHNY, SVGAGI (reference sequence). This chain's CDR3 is CASSYPASGRTYEQYF. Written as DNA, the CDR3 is TGTGCCAGCAGTTACCCCGCGAGCGGGAGGACCTACGAGCAGTACTTC.

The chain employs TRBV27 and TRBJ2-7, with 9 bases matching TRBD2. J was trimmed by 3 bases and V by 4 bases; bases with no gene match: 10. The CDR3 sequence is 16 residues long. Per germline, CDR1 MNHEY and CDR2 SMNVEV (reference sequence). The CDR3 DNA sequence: TGTGCCAGCAGTTCCTCGACTAGCGGCCGAATCTACGAGCAGTACTTC. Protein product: CASSSSTSGRIYEQYF.

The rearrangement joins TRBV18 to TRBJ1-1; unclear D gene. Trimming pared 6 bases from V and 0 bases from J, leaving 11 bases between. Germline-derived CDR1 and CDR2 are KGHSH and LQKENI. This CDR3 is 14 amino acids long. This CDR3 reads CASSGREMNTEAFF. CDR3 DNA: TGTGCCAGCTCCGGGAGGGAAATGAACACTGAAGCTTTCTTT. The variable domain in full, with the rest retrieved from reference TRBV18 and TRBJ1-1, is NAGVMQNPRHLVRRRGQEARLRCSPMKGHSHVYWYRQLPEEGLKFMVYLQKENIIDESGMPKERFSAEFPKEGPSILRIQQVVRGDSAAYFCASSGREMNTEAFFGQGTRLTVV.

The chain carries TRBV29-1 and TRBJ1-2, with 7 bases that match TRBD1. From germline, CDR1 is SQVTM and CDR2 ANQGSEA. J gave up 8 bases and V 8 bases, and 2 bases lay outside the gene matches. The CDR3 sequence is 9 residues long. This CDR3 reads CSHRGGYTF. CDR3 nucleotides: TGCAGCCACAGGGGCGGCTACACCTTC.

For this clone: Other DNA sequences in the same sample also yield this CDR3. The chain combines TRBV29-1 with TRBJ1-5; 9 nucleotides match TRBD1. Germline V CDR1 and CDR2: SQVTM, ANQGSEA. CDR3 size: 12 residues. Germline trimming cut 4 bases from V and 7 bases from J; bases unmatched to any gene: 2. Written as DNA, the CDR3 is TGCAGCGTTGGACAGGGGGGCCAGCCCCAGCATTTT. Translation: CSVGQGGQPQHF.

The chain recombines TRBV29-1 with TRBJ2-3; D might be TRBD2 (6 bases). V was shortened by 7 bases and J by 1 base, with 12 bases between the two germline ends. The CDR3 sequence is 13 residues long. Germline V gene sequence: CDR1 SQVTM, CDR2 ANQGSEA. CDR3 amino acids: CSAGGQGTDTQYF. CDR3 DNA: TGCAGCGCTGGAGGGCAGGGCACAGATACGCAGTATTTT.

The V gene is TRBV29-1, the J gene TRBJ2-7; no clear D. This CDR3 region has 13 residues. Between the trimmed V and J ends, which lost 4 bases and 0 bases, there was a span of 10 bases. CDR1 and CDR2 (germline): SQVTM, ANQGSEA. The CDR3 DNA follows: TGCAGCGTTGCCTTGTCCTTCTCCTACGAGCAGTACTTC. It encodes CSVALSFSYEQYF.

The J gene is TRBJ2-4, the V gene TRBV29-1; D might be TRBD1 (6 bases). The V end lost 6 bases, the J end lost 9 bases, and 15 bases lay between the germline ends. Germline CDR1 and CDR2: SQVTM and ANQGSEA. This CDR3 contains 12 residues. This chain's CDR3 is CSVTAGTTIQYF. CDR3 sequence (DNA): TGCAGCGTGACAGCCGGGACAACCATTCAGTACTTC.

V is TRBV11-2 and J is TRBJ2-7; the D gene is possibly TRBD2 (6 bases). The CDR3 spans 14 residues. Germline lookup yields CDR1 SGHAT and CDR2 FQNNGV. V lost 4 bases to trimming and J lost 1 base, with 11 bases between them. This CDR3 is CASSSMGGSYEQYF. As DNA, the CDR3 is TGTGCCAGCAGCTCGATGGGGGGATCCTACGAGCAGTACTTC.

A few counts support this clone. CDR3 coding DNA: TGCGCCAGCAGGCGGAGCGGAAACACCGGGGAGCTGTTTTTT. Translating gives CASRRSGNTGELFF. This sequence joins TRBV5-1 and TRBJ2-2, with D possibly being TRBD2 (5 bases). Germline CDR1 is SGHRS and CDR2 is YFSETQ. The CDR3 has 14 residues. The V end was cut by 5 bases, the J end by 2 bases, with 10 bases between.